These T cell receptor beta chains were read from a single sample in a study of cytomegalovirus exposure and HLA in healthy donors. Some clones are missing from TCRdb's copy, which holds only in-frame ones; the method was immunoSEQ multiplex PCR. Its clone listing holds 150,000 to 200,000 clones. The specimen sequenced was PBMCs. Source of these receptors: a man aged 30 to 45 in good health and CMV-seronegative. Both conserved end residues are part of each CDR3. A D gene is named only where the DNA matches it firmly.

TRBJ2-1	TRBV30	TRBD2	CAWSRTSGYNEQFF	TGTGCCTGGAGTAGGACTAGCGGATACAATGAGCAGTTCTTC
TRBJ1-1	TRBV27	NA	CASRDGQRRAFF	TGTGCCAGCAGAGACGGACAGCGGCGAGCTTTCTTT
TRBJ1-1	TRBV19	NA	CASSISKGGVATEAFF	TGTGCCAGTAGTATATCTAAGGGAGGGGTGGCCACTGAAGCTTTCTTT
TRBJ1-1	TRBV6-6	NA	CASSYYNTEAFF	TGTGCCAGCAGTTATTATAACACTGAAGCTTTCTTT
TRBJ2-7	TRBV7-9	TRBD1	CASSLAGKGARGFYEQYF	TGTGCCAGCAGCTTAGCGGGGAAGGGGGCGAGGGGTTTCTACGAGCAGTACTTC
TRBJ1-1	TRBV27	TRBD1	CASTPRKGADTEAFF	TGTGCCAGCACCCCCAGGAAGGGGGCAGATACTGAAGCTTTCTTT
TRBJ1-5	TRBV29-1	NA	CSVLSREGQPQHF	TGCAGCGTCCTGTCCAGGGAAGGTCAGCCCCAGCATTTT
TRBJ1-1	TRBV11-3	NA	CASSSQGDTEAFF	TGTGCCAGCAGCTCCCAGGGCGACACTGAAGCTTTCTTT
TRBJ1-1	TRBV4-2	NA	CASSQDYAVTEAFF	TGTGCCAGCAGCCAAGATTACGCAGTCACTGAAGCTTTCTTT
TRBJ2-3	TRBV19	TRBD2	CASSGLQRGDTQYF	TGTGCCAGTAGTGGCCTCCAGCGGGGAGATACGCAGTATTTT
TRBJ2-5	TRBV5-1	TRBD2	CASSSVGRGETQYF	TGCGCCAGCAGCTCGGTGGGGAGGGGAGAGACCCAGTACTTC
TRBJ1-4	TRBV11-2	TRBD1	CASSLGGTGGTNEKLFF	TGTGCCAGCAGCTTAGGGGGGACAGGGGGCACTAATGAAAAACTGTTTTTT
TRBJ1-5	TRBV5-4	NA	CASNIQGSNQPQHF	TGTGCCAGCAACATACAGGGTAGCAATCAGCCCCAGCATTTT
TRBJ1-1	TRBV28	TRBD1	CASRAQGANTEAFF	TGTGCCAGCAGGGCTCAGGGGGCAAATACTGAAGCTTTCTTT
TRBJ2-1	TRBV6-5	TRBD2	CASSRSGSSYNEQFF	TGTGCCAGCAGTAGAAGCGGGAGCTCCTACAATGAGCAGTTCTTC
TRBJ2-1	TRBV2	TRBD2	CAINPMSGRAMNEQFF	TGTGCCATAAATCCGATGAGCGGGAGGGCCATGAATGAGCAGTTCTTC
TRBJ1-2	TRBV10-3	NA	CAISESGDYGYTF	TGTGCCATCAGTGAGTCAGGGGACTATGGCTACACCTTC
TRBJ2-7	TRBV7-2	NA	CASSLRRSSYEQYF	TGTGCCAGCAGCTTAAGGAGGAGCTCCTACGAGCAGTACTTC
TRBJ2-7	TRBV5-8	NA	CASSLGNFYEQYF	TGTGCCAGCAGCTTGGGCAACTTCTACGAGCAGTACTTC
TRBJ2-1	TRBV18	TRBD2	CASSWAGASGSNYNEQFF	TGTGCCAGCTCATGGGCCGGGGCTAGCGGGAGTAACTACAATGAGCAGTTCTTC
TRBJ2-7	TRBV12-5	TRBD2	CASGLGIAGASNEQYF	TGTGCTAGTGGTTTGGGAATAGCGGGAGCCTCCAACGAGCAGTACTTC
TRBJ2-7	TRBV15	TRBD2	CATSRLAGGSNEQYF	TGTGCCACCAGCAGATTAGCGGGAGGTTCTAACGAGCAGTACTTC
TRBJ2-7	TRBV2	TRBD2	CASKLAGGSYEQYF	TGTGCCAGCAAATTAGCGGGAGGGTCCTACGAGCAGTACTTC
TRBJ1-1	TRBV7-9	TRBD1	CASSATGGLGTEAFF	TGTGCCAGCAGTGCGACAGGGGGCTTGGGGACTGAAGCTTTCTTT
TRBJ1-1	TRBV5-6	NA	CASSLTQVLNTEAFF	TGTGCCAGCAGCTTAACACAGGTCCTGAACACTGAAGCTTTCTTT
TRBJ2-2	TRBV6-6	NA	CASGRAMGTGELFF	TGTGCCAGCGGCCGAGCGATGGGCACCGGGGAGCTGTTTTTT
TRBJ1-2	TRBV5-1	NA	CASSFGNYGYTF	TGCGCCAGCAGTTTCGGGAACTATGGCTACACCTTC
TRBJ2-7	TRBV19	TRBD2	CASSIQAGPYEQYF	TGTGCCAGTAGTATTCAAGCGGGACCCTACGAGCAGTACTTC
TRBJ2-7	TRBV5-1	TRBD2	CASSLGGASGSIYEQYF	TGCGCCAGCAGCTTGGGGGGGGCTAGCGGGAGTATCTACGAGCAGTACTTC
TRBJ2-7	TRBV10-3	TRBD2	CASQRERSLYEQYF	TGTGCCTCCCAGCGGGAAAGGAGTCTCTACGAGCAGTACTTC
TRBJ2-7	TRBV2	NA	CASTPTVTTYEQYF	TGTGCCAGCACTCCCACGGTTACTACCTACGAGCAGTACTTC
TRBJ2-5	TRBV5-8	NA	CASSNKDRKETQYF	TGTGCCAGCAGCAACAAGGACAGAAAAGAGACCCAGTACTTC
TRBJ2-2	TRBV27	NA	CASSGQAPTGELFF	TGTGCCAGCAGTGGGCAGGCCCCCACCGGGGAGCTGTTTTTT
TRBJ2-5	TRBV30	NA	CAWSVGGKQETQYF	TGTGCCTGGAGTGTAGGGGGTAAGCAAGAGACCCAGTACTTC
TRBJ2-4	TRBV10-3	TRBD1	CAISGQGLAKNIQYF	TGTGCCATCAGCGGACAGGGTTTAGCCAAAAACATTCAGTACTTC
TRBJ2-5	TRBV10-3	TRBD2	CAISEGGLAGGPRETQYF	TGTGCCATCAGTGAGGGAGGACTAGCGGGAGGGCCGCGGGAGACCCAGTACTTC
TRBJ2-1	TRBV5-6	TRBD1	CASSSDGQGADSEQFF	TGTGCCAGCAGCTCCGATGGACAGGGGGCGGATAGTGAGCAGTTCTTC
TRBJ2-7	TRBV4-3	NA	CASSQIAWHEQYF	TGCGCCAGCAGCCAAATAGCGTGGCACGAGCAGTACTTC
TRBJ2-7	TRBV28	TRBD2	CASSPSGTASYEQYF	TGTGCCAGCAGTCCGAGCGGGACTGCCTCCTACGAGCAGTACTTC
TRBJ1-2	TRBV15	TRBD1	CATSKDREVDGYTF	TGTGCCACCAGCAAGGACAGGGAGGTTGATGGCTACACCTTC
TRBJ1-5	TRBV27	TRBD1	CASSLVAGGNQPQHF	TGTGCCAGCAGTTTAGTAGCAGGGGGAAATCAGCCCCAGCATTTT
TRBJ2-1	TRBV14	TRBD2	CASRRTSGRTYNEQFF	TGTGCCAGCAGACGTACTAGCGGGAGAACCTACAATGAGCAGTTCTTC
TRBJ2-1	TRBV10-1	NA	CASRDTRSSYNEQFF	TGCGCCAGCAGGGATACTAGGAGCTCCTACAATGAGCAGTTCTTC
TRBJ1-3	TRBV30	NA	CAWNRQAAGNTIYF	TGTGCCTGGAACAGACAGGCCGCGGGAAACACCATATATTTT
TRBJ2-3	TRBV6-4	TRBD2	CASSEKSGSTDTQYF	TGTGCCAGCAGTGAAAAGAGCGGGAGCACTGATACGCAGTATTTT
TRBJ2-7	TRBV11-3	TRBD1	CASSSGTGTYEQYF	TGTGCCAGCAGCTCCGGGACAGGGACCTACGAGCAGTACTTC
TRBJ2-1	TRBV7-8	TRBD2	CASSLDLLAGGNEQFF	TGTGCCAGCAGCTTAGATTTATTAGCGGGAGGAAATGAGCAGTTCTTC
TRBJ1-3	TRBV29-1	NA	CSAEQGAGNTIYF	TGCAGCGCAGAACAGGGAGCTGGAAACACCATATATTTT
TRBJ2-7	TRBV18	NA	CASSPLDSYEQYF	TGTGCCAGCTCACCACTCGACAGCTACGAGCAGTACTTC
TRBJ2-5	TRBV5-4	NA	CASSLAQVQETQYF	TGTGCCAGCAGCTTGGCACAGGTCCAAGAGACCCAGTACTTC
TRBJ2-5	TRBV19	NA	CASSVGDERETQYF	TGTGCCAGTAGTGTCGGAGATGAAAGGGAGACCCAGTACTTC
TRBJ2-1	TRBV7-2	NA	CASSARDFYNEQFF	TGTGCCAGCAGCGCCCGGGACTTTTACAATGAGCAGTTCTTC
TRBJ2-7	TRBV4-3	NA	CASSQDFGQGDCCEQYF	TGCGCCAGCAGCCAAGATTTTGGACAAGGGGATTGCTGCGAGCAGTACTTC
TRBJ2-3	TRBV2	NA	CASSTKHPDTQYF	TGTGCCAGCAGTACGAAACACCCAGATACGCAGTATTTT
TRBJ1-1	TRBV19	NA	CASSIDRRNTEAFF	TGTGCCAGTAGTATAGATAGGAGGAACACTGAAGCTTTCTTT
TRBJ1-1	TRBV6-5	NA	CASRPQGWSEAFF	TGTGCCAGCAGACCACAGGGCTGGTCTGAAGCTTTCTTT